This TCR beta chain emerged from a study of shared clonotypes between healthy human individuals. Germline CDR1 reads SGHRS; CDR2 reads YFSETQ. CDR3 length equals 15 residues. The trim removed 0 bases at V and 2 bases at J, leaving 3 bases unmatched. Several immunoSEQ plates held equal portions of the genomic DNA taken from each subset. TCRdb's table, derived via immunoSEQ multiplex PCR, lists solely in-frame clones and lacks some. This sample has about 1 million clones, with more than 60% found just once. With regard to this clone: Distinct nucleotide sequences in the sample also encode this CDR3.

The receptor's source is a man aged 18 to 35 in good health. Material for sequencing was memory CD4+ T cells sorted from blood. The subset is: CD45RA-negative fraction. The chain has TRBV5-1 and TRBJ2-5, with 8 bases matching TRBD1. The CDR3 sequence: CASSLGTGGQETQYF. CDR3 nucleotides: TGCGCCAGCAGCTTGGGCACAGGGGGGCAAGAGACCCAGTACTTC.